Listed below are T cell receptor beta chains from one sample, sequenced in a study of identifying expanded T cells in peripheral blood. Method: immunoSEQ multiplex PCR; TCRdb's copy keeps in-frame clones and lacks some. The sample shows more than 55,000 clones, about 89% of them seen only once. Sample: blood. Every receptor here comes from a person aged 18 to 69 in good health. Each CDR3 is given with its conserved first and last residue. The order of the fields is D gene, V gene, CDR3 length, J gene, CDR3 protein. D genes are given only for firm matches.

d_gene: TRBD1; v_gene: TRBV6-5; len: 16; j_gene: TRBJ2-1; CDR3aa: CASSYSIQGAHNEQFF
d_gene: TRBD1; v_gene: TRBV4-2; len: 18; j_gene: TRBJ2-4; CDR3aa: CASSPQGGQGAAKNIQYF
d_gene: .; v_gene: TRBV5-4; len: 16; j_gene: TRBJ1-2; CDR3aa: CASSTPQGEANYGYTF
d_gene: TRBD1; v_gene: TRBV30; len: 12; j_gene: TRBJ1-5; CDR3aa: CAWDRDRQPQHF
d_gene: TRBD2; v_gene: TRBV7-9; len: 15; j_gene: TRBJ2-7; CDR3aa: CASTWGLAGAYEQYF
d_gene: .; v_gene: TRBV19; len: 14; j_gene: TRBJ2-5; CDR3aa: CASSSPGEAETQYF
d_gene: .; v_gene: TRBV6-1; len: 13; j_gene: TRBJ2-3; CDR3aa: CASSEDGTGTQYF
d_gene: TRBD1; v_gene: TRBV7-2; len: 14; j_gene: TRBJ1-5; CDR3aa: CASRDRVGGQPQHF
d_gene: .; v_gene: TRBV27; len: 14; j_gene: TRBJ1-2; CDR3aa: CASSLQWGDYGYTF
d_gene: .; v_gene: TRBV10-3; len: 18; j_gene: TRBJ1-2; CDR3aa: CAISESKDSWGTNYGYTF
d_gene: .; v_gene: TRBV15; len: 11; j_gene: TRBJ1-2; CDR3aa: CATSNGGGYTF
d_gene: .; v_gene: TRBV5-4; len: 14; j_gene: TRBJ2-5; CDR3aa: CASSLELGKETQYF
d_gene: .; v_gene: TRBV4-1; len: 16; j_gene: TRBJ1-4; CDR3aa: CASSQAEGRTNEKLFF
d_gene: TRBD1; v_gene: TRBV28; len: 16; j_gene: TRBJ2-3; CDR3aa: CASTSSGTGGTDTQYF
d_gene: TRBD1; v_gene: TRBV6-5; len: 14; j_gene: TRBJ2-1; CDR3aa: CASSLDRGLREQFF
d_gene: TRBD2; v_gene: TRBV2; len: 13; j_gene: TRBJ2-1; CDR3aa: CARLAGGRNEQFF
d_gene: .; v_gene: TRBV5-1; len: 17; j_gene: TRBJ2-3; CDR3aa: CASSPGLASLGTDTQYF
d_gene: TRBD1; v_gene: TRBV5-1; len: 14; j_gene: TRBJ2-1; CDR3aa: CASSLRQGAYEQFF
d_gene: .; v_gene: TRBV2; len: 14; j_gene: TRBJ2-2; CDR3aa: CASKTNANTGELFF
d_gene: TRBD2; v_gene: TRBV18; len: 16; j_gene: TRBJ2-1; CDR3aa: CASSPRGLVPSLEQFF
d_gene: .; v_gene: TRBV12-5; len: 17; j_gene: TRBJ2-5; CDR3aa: CASGLVPRGRGVETQYF
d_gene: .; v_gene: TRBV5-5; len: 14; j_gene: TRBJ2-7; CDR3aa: CASSLGGLQYEQYF
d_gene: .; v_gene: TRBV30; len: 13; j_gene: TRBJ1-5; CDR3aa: CAWSVRGAGPQHF
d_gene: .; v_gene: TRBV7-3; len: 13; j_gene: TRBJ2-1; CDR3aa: CASSLTRADEQFF
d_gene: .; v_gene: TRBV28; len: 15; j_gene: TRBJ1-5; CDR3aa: CASRPLANSNQPQHF
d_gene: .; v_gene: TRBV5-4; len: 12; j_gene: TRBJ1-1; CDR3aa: CASTGGNTEAFF
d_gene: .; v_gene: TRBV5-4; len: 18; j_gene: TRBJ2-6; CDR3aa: CASSLGVQGPTGANVLTF
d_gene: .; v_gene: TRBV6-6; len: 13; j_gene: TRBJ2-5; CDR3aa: CASSYTGKETQYF
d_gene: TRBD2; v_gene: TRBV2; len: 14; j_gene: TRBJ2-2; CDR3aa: CASSGLAGVGELFF
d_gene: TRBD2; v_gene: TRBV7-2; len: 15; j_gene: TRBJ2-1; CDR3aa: CASSLVRAGGREQFF
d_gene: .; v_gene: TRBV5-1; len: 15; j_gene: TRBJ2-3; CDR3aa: CASRPTSASTDTQYF
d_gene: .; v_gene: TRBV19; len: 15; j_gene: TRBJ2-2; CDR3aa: CASSIGGGGVGELFF
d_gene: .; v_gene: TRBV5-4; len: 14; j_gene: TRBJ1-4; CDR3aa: CASSEGTTNEKLFF
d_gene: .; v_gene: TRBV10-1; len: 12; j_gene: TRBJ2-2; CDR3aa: CASSELTGELFF
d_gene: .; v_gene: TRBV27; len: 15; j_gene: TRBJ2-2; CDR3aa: CASSLLPTNTGELFF
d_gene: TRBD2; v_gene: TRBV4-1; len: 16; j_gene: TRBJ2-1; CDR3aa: CASSQPTSGRGNEQFF
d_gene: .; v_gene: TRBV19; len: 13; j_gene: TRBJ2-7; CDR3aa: CASSASLAGEQYF
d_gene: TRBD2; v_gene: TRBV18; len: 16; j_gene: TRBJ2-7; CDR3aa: CASSPPRGSGSYEQYF
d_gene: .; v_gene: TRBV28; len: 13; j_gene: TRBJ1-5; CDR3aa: CASSLQGTQPQHF
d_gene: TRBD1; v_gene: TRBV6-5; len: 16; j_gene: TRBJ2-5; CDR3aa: CASSYSGAGGQETQYF
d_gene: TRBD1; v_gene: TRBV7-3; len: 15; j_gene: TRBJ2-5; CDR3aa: CASSRTGGEGETQYF
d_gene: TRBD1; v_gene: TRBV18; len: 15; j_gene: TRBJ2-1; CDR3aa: CASSPARTGSNEQFF
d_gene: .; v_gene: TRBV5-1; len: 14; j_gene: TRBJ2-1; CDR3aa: CASSKDSVQDEQFF
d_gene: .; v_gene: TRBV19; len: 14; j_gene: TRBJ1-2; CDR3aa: CASSIGPTNYGYTF
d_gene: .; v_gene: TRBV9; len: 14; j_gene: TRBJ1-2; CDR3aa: CASSVGGANYGYTF
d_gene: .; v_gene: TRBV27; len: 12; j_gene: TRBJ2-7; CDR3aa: CASSPNRYEQYF
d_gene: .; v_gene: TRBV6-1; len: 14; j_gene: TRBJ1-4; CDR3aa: CATSHGEANEKLFF
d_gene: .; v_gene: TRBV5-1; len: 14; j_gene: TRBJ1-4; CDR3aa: CASSLTEGNEKLFF
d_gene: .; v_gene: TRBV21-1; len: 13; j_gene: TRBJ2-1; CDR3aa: CASSKGEGNEQFF
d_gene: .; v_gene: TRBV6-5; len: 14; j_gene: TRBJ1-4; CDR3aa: CASRIRGTNEKLFF
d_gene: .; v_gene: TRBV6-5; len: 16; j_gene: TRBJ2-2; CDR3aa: CASSYSVGSNTGELFF
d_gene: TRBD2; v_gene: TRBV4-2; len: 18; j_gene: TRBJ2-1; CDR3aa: CASTGGSSYWGGYNEQFF
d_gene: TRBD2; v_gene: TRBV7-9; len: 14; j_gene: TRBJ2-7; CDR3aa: CASSSLAGGHEQYF